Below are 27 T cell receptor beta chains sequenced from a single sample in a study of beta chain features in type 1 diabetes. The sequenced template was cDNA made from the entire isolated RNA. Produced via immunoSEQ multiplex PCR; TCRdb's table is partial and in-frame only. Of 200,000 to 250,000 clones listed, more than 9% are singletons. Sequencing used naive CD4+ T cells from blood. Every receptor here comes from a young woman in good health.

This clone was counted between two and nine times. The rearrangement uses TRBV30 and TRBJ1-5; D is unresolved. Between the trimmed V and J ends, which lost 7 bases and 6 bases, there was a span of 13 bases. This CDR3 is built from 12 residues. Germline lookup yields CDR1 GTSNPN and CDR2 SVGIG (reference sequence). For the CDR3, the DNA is TGTGCCTATAACTTCGGGGTTCAGCCCCAGCATTTT. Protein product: CAYNFGVQPQHF.

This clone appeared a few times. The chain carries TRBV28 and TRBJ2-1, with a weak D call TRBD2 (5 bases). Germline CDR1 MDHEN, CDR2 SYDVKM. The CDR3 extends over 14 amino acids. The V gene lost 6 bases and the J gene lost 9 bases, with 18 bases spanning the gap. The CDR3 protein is CASRSLAPSFEQFF. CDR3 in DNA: TGTGCCAGCAGGAGCCTAGCCCCGTCCTTTGAGCAGTTCTTC.

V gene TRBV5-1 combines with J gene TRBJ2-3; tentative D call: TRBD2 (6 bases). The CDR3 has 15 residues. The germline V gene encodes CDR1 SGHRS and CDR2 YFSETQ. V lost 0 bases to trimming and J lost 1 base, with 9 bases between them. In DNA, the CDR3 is TGCGCCAGCAGCTTGGAGCGGGCCCGCACAGATACGCAGTATTTT. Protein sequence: CASSLERARTDTQYF.

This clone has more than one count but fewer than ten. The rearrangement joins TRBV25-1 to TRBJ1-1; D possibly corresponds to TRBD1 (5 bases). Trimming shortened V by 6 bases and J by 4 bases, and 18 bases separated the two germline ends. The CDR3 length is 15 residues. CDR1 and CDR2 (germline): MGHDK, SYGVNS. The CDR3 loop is CASRGLGQGSTEAFF. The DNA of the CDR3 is TGTGCCAGCAGGGGGCTGGGTCAGGGAAGCACTGAAGCTTTCTTT.

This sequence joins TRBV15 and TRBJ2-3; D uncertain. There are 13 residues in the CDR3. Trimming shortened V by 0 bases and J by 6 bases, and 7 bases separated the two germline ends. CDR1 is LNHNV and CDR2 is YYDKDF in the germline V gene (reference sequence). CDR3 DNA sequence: TGTGCCACCAGCAGAGATTTTGCGGATACGCAGTATTTT. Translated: CATSRDFADTQYF.

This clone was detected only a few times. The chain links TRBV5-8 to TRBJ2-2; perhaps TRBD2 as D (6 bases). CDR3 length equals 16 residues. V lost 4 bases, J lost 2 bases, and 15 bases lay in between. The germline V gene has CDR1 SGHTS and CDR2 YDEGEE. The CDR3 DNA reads TGTGCCAGCAGCGCCTACCGGGGACTTAACACCGGGGAGCTGTTTTTT. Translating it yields CASSAYRGLNTGELFF. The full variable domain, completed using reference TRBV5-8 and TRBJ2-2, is EAGVTQSPTHLIKTRGQQATLRCSPISGHTSVYWYQQALGLGLQFLLWYDEGEERNRGNFPPRFSGRQFPNYSSELNVNALELEDSALYLCASSAYRGLNTGELFFGEGSRLTVL.

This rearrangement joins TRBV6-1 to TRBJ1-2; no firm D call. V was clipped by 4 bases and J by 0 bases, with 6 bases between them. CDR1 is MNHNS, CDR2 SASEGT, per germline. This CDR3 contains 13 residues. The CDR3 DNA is TGTGCCAGCAGTGTTCAGGCTAACTATGGCTACACCTTC. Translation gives CASSVQANYGYTF.

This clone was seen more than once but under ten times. DNA for the CDR3: TGCGCCAGCCTAGCGGGGGGCTCCTACAATGAGCAGTTCTTC. The encoded protein is CASLAGGSYNEQFF. V usage is TRBV5-1 and J usage is TRBJ2-1; TRBD2 matches 11 bases. Trimming took 7 bases from V and 0 from J; bases not matched to a gene: 0. CDR3 length: 14 amino acids. Germline V lookup: CDR1 SGHRS, CDR2 YFSETQ. Looking up the rest from reference TRBV5-1 and TRBJ2-1 gives the full variable domain: KAGVTQTPRYLIKTRGQQVTLSCSPISGHRSVSWYQQTPGQGLQFLFEYFSETQRNKGNFPGRFSGRQFSNSRSEMNVSTLELGDSALYLCASLAGGSYNEQFFGPGTRLTVL.

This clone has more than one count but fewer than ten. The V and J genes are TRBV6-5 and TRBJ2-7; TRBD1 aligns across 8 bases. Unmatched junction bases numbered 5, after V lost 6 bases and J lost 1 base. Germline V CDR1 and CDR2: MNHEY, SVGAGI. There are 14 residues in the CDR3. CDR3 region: CASRKGQGSYEQYF. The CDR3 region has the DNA TGTGCCAGCAGGAAAGGACAGGGATCCTACGAGCAGTACTTC.

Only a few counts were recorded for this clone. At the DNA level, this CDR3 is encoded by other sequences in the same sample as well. The CDR3 bases are TGTGCCAGCAGCCCCGGGCAGGGAGGTGGCTACACCTTC. Protein: CASSPGQGGGYTF. The V call is TRBV7-6, the J call TRBJ1-2, with a tentative D call TRBD1 (5 bases). The CDR3 sequence is 13 residues long. The ends were cut back, 5 bases at V and 7 bases at J, with 14 bases in the middle. In germline, CDR1 is SGHVS, CDR2 FNYEAQ.

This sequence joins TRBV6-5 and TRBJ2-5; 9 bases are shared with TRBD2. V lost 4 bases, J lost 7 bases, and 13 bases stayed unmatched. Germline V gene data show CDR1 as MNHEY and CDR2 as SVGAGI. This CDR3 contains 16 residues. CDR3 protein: CASSSRKSGGLGTQYF. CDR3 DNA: TGTGCCAGCAGTTCAAGGAAAAGCGGGGGGCTAGGGACCCAGTACTTC.

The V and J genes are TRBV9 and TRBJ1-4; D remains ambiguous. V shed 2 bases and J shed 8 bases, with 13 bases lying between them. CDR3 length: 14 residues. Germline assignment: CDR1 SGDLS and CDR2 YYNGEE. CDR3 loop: CASSVPSPEEKLFF. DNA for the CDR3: TGTGCCAGCAGCGTTCCAAGCCCCGAGGAAAAACTGTTTTTT.

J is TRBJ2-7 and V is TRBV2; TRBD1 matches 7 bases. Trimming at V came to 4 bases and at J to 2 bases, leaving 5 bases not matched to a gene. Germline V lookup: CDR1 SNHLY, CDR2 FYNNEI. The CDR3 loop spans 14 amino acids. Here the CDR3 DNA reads TGTGCCAGCAGTGGACAGGGTTCAACCTACGAGCAGTACTTC. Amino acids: CASSGQGSTYEQYF.

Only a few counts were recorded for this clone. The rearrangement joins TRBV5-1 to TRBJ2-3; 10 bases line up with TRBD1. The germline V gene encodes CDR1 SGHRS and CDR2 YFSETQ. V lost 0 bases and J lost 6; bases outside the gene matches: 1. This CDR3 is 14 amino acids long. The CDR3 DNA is TGCGCCAGCAGCTTGGAGGGACAGGGGGATACGCAGTATTTT. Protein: CASSLEGQGDTQYF.

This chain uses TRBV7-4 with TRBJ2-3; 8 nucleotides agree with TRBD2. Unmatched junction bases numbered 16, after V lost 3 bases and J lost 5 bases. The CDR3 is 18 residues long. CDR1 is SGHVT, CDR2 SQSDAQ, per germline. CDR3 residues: CASSFPPLRAGVGDTQYF. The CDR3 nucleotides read TGTGCCAGCAGCTTCCCCCCCCTACGAGCGGGAGTAGGAGATACGCAGTATTTT.

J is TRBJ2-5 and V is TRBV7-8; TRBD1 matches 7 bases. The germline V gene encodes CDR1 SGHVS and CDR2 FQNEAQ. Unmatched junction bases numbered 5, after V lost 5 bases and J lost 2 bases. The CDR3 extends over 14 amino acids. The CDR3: CASSVTGEQETQYF. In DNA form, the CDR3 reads TGTGCCAGCAGCGTTACAGGGGAACAAGAGACCCAGTACTTC.

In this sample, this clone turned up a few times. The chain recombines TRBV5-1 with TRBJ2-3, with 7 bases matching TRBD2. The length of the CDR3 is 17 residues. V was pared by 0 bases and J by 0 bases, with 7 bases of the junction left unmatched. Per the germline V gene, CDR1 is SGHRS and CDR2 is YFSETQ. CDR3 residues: CASSLASSGDSTDTQYF. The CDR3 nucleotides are TGCGCCAGCAGCTTGGCCTCGAGCGGGGATAGCACAGATACGCAGTATTTT.

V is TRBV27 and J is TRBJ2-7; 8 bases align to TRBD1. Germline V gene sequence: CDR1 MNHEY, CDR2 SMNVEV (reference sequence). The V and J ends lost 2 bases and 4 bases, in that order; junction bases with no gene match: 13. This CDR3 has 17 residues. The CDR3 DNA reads TGTGCCAGCAGTTTAGTATCCGGGACAGGCCTTAAGTACGAGCAGTACTTC. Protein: CASSLVSGTGLKYEQYF.

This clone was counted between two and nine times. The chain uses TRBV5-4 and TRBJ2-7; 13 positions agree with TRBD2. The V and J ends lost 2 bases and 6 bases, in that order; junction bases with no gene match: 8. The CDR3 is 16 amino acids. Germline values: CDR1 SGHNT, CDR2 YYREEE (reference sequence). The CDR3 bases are TGTGCCAGCAGCTTACGACTAGCGGGGGGAGGAGGCGAGCAGTACTTC. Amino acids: CASSLRLAGGGGEQYF.

The CDR3 protein is CASSLGGGWRIDEQFF. In DNA form, the CDR3 reads TGTGCCAGCAGCTTAGGTGGAGGGTGGCGCATCGATGAGCAGTTCTTC. The chain is built from TRBV7-6 and TRBJ2-1; D might be TRBD2 (6 bases). V was clipped by 1 base and J by 8 bases, with 18 bases between them. CDR1 is SGHVS, CDR2 FNYEAQ, per germline. The CDR3 is 16 amino acids.

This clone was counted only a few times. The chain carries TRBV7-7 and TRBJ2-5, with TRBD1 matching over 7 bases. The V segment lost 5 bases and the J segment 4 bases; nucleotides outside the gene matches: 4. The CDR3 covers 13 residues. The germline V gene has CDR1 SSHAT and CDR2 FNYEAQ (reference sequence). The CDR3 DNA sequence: TGTGCCAGCAGCATCGACAGGGCAGAGACCCAGTACTTC. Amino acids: CASSIDRAETQYF.

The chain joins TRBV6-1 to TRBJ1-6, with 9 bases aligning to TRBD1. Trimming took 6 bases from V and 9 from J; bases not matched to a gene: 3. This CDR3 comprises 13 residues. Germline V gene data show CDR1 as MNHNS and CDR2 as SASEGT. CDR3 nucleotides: TGTGCCAGCAGGACAGGGGGTAGTTCACCCCTCCACTTT. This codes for CASRTGGSSPLHF.

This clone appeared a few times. The CDR3 is CASSLVKGINEQFF. The DNA of the CDR3 is TGTGCCAGCAGCTTAGTAAAGGGGATCAATGAGCAGTTCTTC. The chain combines TRBV7-2 with TRBJ2-1, with D tentatively TRBD1 (5 bases). The germline V gene encodes CDR1 SGHTA and CDR2 FQGNSA. V lost 1 base and J 6 bases, leaving 10 bases between the germline ends. The CDR3 runs to 14 residues. Complete variable domain (other parts from reference TRBV7-2 and TRBJ2-1): GAGVSQSPSNKVTEKGKDVELRCDPISGHTALYWYRQSLGQGLEFLIYFQGNSAPDKSGLPSDRFSAERTGGSVSTLTIQRTQQEDSAVYLCASSLVKGINEQFFGPGTRLTVL.

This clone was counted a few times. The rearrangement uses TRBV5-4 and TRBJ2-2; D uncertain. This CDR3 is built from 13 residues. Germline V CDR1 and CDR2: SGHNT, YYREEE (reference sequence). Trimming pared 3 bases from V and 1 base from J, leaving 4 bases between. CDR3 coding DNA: TGTGCCAGCAGCTCAAAGAACACCGGGGAGCTGTTTTTT. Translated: CASSSKNTGELFF.

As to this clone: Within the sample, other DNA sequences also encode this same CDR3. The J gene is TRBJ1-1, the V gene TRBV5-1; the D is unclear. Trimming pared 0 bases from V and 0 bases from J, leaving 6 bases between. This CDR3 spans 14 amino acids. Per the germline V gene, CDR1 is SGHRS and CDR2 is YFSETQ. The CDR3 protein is CASSLDTMNTEAFF. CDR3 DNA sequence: TGCGCCAGCAGCTTGGACACCATGAACACTGAAGCTTTCTTT.

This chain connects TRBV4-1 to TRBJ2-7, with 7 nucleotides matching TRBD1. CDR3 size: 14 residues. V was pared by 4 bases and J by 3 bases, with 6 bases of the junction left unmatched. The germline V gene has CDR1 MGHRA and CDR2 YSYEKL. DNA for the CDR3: TGCGCCAGCAGCCGGGACAGAGGGAGCTACGAGCAGTACTTC. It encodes CASSRDRGSYEQYF.

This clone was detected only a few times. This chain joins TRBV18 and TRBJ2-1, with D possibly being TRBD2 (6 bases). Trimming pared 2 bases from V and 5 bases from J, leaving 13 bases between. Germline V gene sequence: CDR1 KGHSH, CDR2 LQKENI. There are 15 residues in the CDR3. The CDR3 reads CASSPSASDHNEQFF. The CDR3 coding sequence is TGTGCCAGCTCACCATCGGCTAGCGACCACAATGAGCAGTTCTTC.